This is a list of T cell receptor beta chains from one sample in a study of immune evolution from preneoplasia to lung adenocarcinoma. Clones were sequenced by immunoSEQ multiplex PCR, and TCRdb holds only the in-frame ones, with some missing. The sample consists of 5,000 to 6,500 clones, about 80% of them appearing once. Sequenced input: FFPE lung adenocarcinoma in situ tissue. Source of these receptors: a person aged 60-80 years with lung adenocarcinoma. Each CDR3 is given with its conserved first and last residue. The order of the fields is clone size, J gene, V gene, D gene, CDR3 DNA, CDR3 protein. The D gene is left open where the match is weak. Size tells how often a clone was seen (once, few, many) or the class of an expanded clone, and some rows leave it out.

>NA|TRBJ1-2|TRBV28|NA
TGTGCCAGCAGTGGCTCAAACTATGGCTACACCTTC
CASSGSNYGYTF
>NA|TRBJ1-5|TRBV19|NA
TGTGCCAGTAGTATCCAGCGTGATCAGCCCCAGCATTTT
CASSIQRDQPQHF
>once|TRBJ2-7|TRBV6-6|NA
TGTGCCAGCAGTTACTCGAGTGAGCAGTACTTC
CASSYSSEQYF
>NA|TRBJ2-7|TRBV9|NA
TGTGCCAGCAGCTCTAGCTACCGATGGGGGGAGCAGTACTTC
CASSSSYRWGEQYF
>NA|TRBJ1-5|TRBV30|NA
TGTGCCTGGAGTCCTAATAGCAATCAGCCCCAGCATTTT
CAWSPNSNQPQHF
>NA|TRBJ1-3|TRBV5-1|NA
TGCGCCAGCAGCTTGGGGACTAGCTCTGGAAACACCATATATTTT
CASSLGTSSGNTIYF
>once|TRBJ2-3|TRBV6-5|NA
TGTGCCAGCAGGGCCCGGCTGAACGCAGATACGCAGTATTTT
CASRARLNADTQYF
>NA|TRBJ1-2|TRBV12-5|NA
TGTGCTAGTGGTCCCAGGACAAACTATGGCTACACCTTC
CASGPRTNYGYTF
>NA|TRBJ1-1|TRBV30|TRBD1
TGTGCCTGGAAGGTGGGCAGGGGGCGTACTGAAGCTTTCTTT
CAWKVGRGRTEAFF
>NA|TRBJ2-1|TRBV7-8|TRBD2
TGTGCCAGCAGCTCCGGACTAGCGGGGGGGAACGAGCAGTTCTTC
CASSSGLAGGNEQFF
>NA|TRBJ1-2|TRBV4-3|NA
TGCGCCAGCAGCCAAGATAGGGGCGACTATGGCTACACCTTC
CASSQDRGDYGYTF
>NA|TRBJ1-5|TRBV19|NA
TGTGCCAGTAGTATCGGGGATAACAATCAGCCCCAGCATTTT
CASSIGDNNQPQHF
>once|TRBJ1-2|TRBV30|TRBD1
TGTGCCTGGATGGAGGGACAGGGGGATTGCTACACCTTC
CAWMEGQGDCYTF
>NA|TRBJ2-7|TRBV10-3|NA
TGTGCCATCAGTGATAGTCGCTACGAGCAGTACTTC
CAISDSRYEQYF
>few|TRBJ1-4|TRBV7-8|NA
TGTGCCAGCAGCTTAGACGAAAAGAATGAAAAACTGTTTTTT
CASSLDEKNEKLFF
>NA|TRBJ1-2|TRBV18|TRBD1
TGTGCCAGCTCACCACTGGGACAGGACCATGGCTACACCTTC
CASSPLGQDHGYTF
>few|TRBJ1-2|TRBV7-2|NA
TGTGCCAGCAACGTTAACTATGGCTACACCTTC
CASNVNYGYTF